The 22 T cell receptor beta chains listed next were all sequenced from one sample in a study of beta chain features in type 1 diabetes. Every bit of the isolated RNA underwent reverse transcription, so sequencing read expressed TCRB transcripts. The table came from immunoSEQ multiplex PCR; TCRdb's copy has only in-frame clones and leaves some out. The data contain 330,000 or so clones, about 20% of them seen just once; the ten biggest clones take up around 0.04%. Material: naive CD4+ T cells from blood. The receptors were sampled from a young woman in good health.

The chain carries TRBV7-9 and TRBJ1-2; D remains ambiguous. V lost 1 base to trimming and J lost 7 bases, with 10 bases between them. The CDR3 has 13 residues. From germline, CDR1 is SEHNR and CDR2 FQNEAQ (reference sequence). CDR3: CASSLGRESGYTF. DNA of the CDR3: TGTGCCAGCAGCTTAGGGAGGGAGAGTGGCTACACCTTC.

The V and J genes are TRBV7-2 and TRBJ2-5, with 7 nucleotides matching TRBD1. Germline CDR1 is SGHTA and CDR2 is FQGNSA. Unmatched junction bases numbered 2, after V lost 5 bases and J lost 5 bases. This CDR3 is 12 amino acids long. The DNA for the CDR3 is TGTGCCAGCAGCCGACAGGGTGAGACCCAGTACTTC. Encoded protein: CASSRQGETQYF.

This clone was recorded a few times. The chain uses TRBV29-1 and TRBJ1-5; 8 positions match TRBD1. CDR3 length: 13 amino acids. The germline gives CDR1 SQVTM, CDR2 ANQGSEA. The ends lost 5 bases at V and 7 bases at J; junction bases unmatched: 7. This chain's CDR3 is CSVSQGAFQPQHF. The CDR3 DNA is TGCAGCGTTAGTCAGGGGGCCTTCCAGCCCCAGCATTTT.

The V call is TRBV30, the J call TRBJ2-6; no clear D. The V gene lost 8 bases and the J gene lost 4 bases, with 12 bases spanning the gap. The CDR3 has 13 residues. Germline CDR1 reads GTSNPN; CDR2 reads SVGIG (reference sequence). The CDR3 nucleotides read TGTGCCCTCCTGGAGCCCGGGGCCAACGTCCTGACTTTC. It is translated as CALLEPGANVLTF.

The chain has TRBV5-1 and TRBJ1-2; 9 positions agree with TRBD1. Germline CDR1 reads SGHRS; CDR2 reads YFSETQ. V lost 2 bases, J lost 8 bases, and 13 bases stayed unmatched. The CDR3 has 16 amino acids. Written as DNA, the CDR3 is TGCGCCAGCAGCTTCAATCCCGGGACAGGGAATGGCGGCTACACCTTC. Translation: CASSFNPGTGNGGYTF.

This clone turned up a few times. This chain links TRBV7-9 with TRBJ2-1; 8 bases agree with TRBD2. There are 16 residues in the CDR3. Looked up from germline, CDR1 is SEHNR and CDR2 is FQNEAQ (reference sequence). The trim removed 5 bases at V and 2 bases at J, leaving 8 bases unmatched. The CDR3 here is CASSPRAGAPYNEQFF. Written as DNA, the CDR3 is TGTGCCAGCAGCCCCCGAGCGGGGGCCCCCTACAATGAGCAGTTCTTC.

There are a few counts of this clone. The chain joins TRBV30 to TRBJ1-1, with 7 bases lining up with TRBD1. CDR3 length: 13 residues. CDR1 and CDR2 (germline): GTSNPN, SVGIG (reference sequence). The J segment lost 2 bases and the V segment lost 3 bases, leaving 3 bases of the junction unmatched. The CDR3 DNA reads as TGTGCCTGGAGCGGACAGGACAACACTGAAGCTTTCTTT. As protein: CAWSGQDNTEAFF.

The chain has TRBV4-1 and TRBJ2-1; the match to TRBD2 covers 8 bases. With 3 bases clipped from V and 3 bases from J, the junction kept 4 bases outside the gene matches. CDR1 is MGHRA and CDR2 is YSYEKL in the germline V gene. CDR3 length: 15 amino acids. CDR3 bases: TGCGCCAGCAGCCACCTTAGCGGGAACTACAATGAGCAGTTCTTC. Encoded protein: CASSHLSGNYNEQFF.

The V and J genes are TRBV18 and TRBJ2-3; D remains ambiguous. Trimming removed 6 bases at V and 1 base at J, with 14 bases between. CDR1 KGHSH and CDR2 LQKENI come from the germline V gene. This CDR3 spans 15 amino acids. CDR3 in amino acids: CASSPRLERTDTQYF. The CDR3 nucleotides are TGTGCCAGCTCCCCCCGACTCGAGCGCACAGATACGCAGTATTTT.

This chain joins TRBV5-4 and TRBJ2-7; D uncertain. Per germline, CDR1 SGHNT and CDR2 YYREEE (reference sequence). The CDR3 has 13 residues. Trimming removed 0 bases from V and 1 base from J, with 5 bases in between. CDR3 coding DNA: TGTGCCAGCAGCTTGGCCAGGTCCTACGAGCAGTACTTC. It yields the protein CASSLARSYEQYF.

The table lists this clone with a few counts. The chain's CDR3 is CASTGQSVRGNEQFF. CDR3 coding DNA: TGTGCCAGCACAGGACAGAGCGTACGGGGCAATGAGCAGTTCTTC. The V and J genes are TRBV27 and TRBJ2-1, with a possible D match to TRBD1 (6 bases). V lost 7 bases and J 6 bases, leaving 19 bases between the germline ends. Germline values: CDR1 MNHEY, CDR2 SMNVEV (reference sequence). CDR3 length equals 15 residues.

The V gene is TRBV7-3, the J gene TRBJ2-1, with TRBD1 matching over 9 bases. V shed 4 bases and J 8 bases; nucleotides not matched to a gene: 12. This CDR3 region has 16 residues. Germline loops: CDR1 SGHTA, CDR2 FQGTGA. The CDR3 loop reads CASSSIRDREGDEQFF. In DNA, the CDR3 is TGTGCCAGCAGCTCCATCCGGGACAGGGAAGGCGATGAGCAGTTCTTC.

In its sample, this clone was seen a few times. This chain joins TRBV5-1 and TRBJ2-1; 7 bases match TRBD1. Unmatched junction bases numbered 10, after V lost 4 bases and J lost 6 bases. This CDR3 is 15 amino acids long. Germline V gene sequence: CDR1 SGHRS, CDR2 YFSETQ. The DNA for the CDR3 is TGCGCCAGCAGCATAACGATGACAGGGTCCAATGAGCAGTTCTTC. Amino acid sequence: CASSITMTGSNEQFF.

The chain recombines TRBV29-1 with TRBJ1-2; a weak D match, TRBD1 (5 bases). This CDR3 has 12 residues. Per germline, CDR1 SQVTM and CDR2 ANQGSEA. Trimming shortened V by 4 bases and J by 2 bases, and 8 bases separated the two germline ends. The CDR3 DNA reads TGCAGCGTTGGGGAGGGGAACTATGGCTACACCTTC. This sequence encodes CSVGEGNYGYTF.

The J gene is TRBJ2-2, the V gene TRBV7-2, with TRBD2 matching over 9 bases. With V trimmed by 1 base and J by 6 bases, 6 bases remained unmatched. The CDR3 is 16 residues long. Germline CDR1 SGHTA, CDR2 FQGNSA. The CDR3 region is CASSLVAGGPAGELFF. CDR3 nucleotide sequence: TGTGCCAGCAGCTTAGTTGCGGGGGGGCCGGCCGGGGAGCTGTTTTTT.

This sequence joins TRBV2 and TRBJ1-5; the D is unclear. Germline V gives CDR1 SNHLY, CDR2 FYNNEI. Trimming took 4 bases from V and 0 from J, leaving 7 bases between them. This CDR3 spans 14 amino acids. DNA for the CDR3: TGTGCCAGCAGTGGTTCCATTAGCAATCAGCCCCAGCATTTT. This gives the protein CASSGSISNQPQHF. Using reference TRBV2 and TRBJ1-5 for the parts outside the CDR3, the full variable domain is EPEVTQTPSHQVTQMGQEVILRCVPISNHLYFYWYRQILGQKVEFLVSFYNNEISEKSEIFDDQFSVERPDGSNFTLKIRSTKLEDSAMYFCASSGSISNQPQHFGDGTRLSIL.

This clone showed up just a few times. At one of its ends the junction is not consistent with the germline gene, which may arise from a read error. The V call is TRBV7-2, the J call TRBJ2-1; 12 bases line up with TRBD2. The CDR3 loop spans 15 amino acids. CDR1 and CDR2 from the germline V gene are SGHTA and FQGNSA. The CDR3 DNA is TGTGCCAGCAGCCTAGCGGGGGGGTCCAATATCGAGCAGTTCTTC. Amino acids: CASSLAGGSNIEQFF.

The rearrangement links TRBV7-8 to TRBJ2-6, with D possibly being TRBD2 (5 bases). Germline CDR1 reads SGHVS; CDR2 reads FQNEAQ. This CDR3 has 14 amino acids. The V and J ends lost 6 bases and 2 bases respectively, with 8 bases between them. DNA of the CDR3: TGTGCCAGCAGTACGACTACTGGGGCCAACGTCCTGACTTTC. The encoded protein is CASSTTTGANVLTF.

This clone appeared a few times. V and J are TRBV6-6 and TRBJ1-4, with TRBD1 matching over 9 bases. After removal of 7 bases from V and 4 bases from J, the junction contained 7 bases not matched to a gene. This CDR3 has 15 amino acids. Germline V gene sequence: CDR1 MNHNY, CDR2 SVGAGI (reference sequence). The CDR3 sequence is CASTQGGQGNEKLFF. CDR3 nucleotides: TGTGCCAGCACCCAAGGGGGACAGGGTAATGAAAAACTGTTTTTT.

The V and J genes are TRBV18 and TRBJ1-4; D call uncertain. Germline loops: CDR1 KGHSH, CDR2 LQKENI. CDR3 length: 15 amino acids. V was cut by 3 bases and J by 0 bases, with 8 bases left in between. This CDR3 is CASSPSVTTNEKLFF. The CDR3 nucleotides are TGTGCCAGCTCACCCTCGGTGACAACTAATGAAAAACTGTTTTTT.

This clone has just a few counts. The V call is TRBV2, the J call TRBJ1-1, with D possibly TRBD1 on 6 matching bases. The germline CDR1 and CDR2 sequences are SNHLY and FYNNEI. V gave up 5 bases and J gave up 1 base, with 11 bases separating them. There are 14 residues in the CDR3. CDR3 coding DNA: TGTGCCAGCAGTATACGACAGGAGAACACTGAAGCTTTCTTT. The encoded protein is CASSIRQENTEAFF.

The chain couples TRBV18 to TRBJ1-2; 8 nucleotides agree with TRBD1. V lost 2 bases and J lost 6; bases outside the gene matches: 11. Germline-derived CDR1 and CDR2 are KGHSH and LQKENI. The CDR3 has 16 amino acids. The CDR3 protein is CASSPARGRGPDGYTF. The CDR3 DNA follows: TGTGCCAGCTCACCAGCCCGGGGCAGGGGGCCCGATGGCTACACCTTC. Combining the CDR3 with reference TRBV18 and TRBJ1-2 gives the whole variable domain NAGVMQNPRHLVRRRGQEARLRCSPMKGHSHVYWYRQLPEEGLKFMVYLQKENIIDESGMPKERFSAEFPKEGPSILRIQQVVRGDSAAYFCASSPARGRGPDGYTFGSGTRLTVV.